One and the same sample provided the 22 T cell receptor beta chains below, sequenced in a study of regulatory T cells in long-lasting Graves disease. Investigators prepared the TCR beta libraries by applying iRepertoire HTBI primers and Arm-PCR of CDR3 regions. MiXCR, run by TCRdb on the multiplex PCR reads, gives a single entry per CDR3 protein. The sample carries 700,000 or so distinct CDR3 sequences, about 30% recorded once. Time point indicated: persistent/refractory GD, antithyroid drugs over 5 years with positive TRAb. RNA extracted from PBMCs served as the sequencing template. Sequenced material: peripheral blood mononuclear cells (PBMCs), taken when the disease was refractory, from a patient treated with antithyroid drugs. Source of these receptors: a female donor with Graves disease.

The chain links TRBV10-2 to TRBJ1-1, with 9 bases fitting TRBD1. V was pared by 3 bases and J by 5 bases, with 7 bases of the junction left unmatched. Per the germline V gene, CDR1 is WSHSY and CDR2 is SAAADI. The CDR3 contains 15 residues. CDR3 sequence: CASSDPGTGRTEAFF. CDR3 DNA sequence: TGCGCCAGCAGTGACCCGGGGACAGGGAGGACTGAAGCTTTCTTT.

In its sample, this clonotype was seen a few times. This chain uses TRBV11-1 with TRBJ1-5, with D possibly being TRBD1 (6 bases). CDR1 and CDR2 from the germline V gene are SGHAT and FQDESV (reference sequence). There are 15 residues in the CDR3. V shed 3 bases and J shed 7 bases, with 16 bases lying between them. The CDR3 sequence is CASSFRRGLGQPQHF. DNA for the CDR3: TGTGCCAGCAGCTTTCGCAGGGGATTGGGACAGCCCCAGCATTTT.

The chain couples TRBV19 to TRBJ1-1, with 7 bases that match TRBD1. The ends lost 5 bases at V and 1 base at J; junction bases unmatched: 10. Germline V gene data show CDR1 as LNHDA and CDR2 as SQIVND (reference sequence). The CDR3 covers 16 residues. The CDR3 here is CASSFRTGGTNTEAFF. DNA of the CDR3: TGTGCCAGTAGTTTCCGGACAGGAGGGACGAACACTGAAGCTTTCTTT.

This chain links TRBV29-1 with TRBJ1-1; TRBD1 matches at 9 bases. CDR1 SQVTM and CDR2 ANQGSEA come from the germline V gene. The junction had 9 bases not matched to a gene; V was cut back by 2 bases and J by 5 bases. CDR3 size: 15 residues. In DNA, the CDR3 is TGCAGCGTTGAACGCCCGGACAGGGGAACGACTGAAGCTTTCTTT. It translates to CSVERPDRGTTEAFF.

This clonotype occurred a few times. J is TRBJ1-5 and V is TRBV2, with a tentative D call TRBD1 (5 bases). Trimming pared 5 bases from V and 3 bases from J, leaving 17 bases between. The CDR3 sequence is 16 residues long. The germline gives CDR1 SNHLY, CDR2 FYNNEI. The CDR3 region is CASSQTEILVNQPQHF. The CDR3, as DNA: TGTGCCAGCAGTCAGACAGAGATACTCGTCAATCAGCCCCAGCATTTT.

This clonotype was seen repeatedly, ten times or more. The genes are TRBV28 and TRBJ1-2, with TRBD1 matching 9 bases. The germline CDR1 and CDR2 sequences are MDHEN and SYDVKM. CDR3 length: 15 residues. V gave up 5 bases and J gave up 4 bases; unmatched junction bases: 8. The CDR3 bases are TGTGCCAGCAGTGAAGGCGGACAGGGGTTCTATGGCTACACCTTC. Its protein is CASSEGGQGFYGYTF.

The rearrangement joins TRBV27 to TRBJ2-7; D not resolved. From germline, CDR1 is MNHEY and CDR2 SMNVEV (reference sequence). This CDR3 region has 13 residues. V was shortened by 3 bases and J by 1 base, with 7 bases between the two germline ends. CDR3 amino acids: CASSFRESYEQYF. CDR3 nucleotide sequence: TGTGCCAGCAGTTTTCGTGAGTCCTACGAGCAGTACTTC.

The chain is built from TRBV6-1 and TRBJ2-1, with TRBD2 matching 14 bases. Germline-derived CDR1 and CDR2 are MNHNS and SASEGT. V trimming: 10 bases; J trimming: 7 bases; junction bases outside the gene matches: 6. The CDR3 extends over 14 amino acids. CDR3 in DNA: TGTGCCACTACCGGGACTAGCGGGAGAAATGAGCAGTTCTTC. This codes for CATTGTSGRNEQFF.

This clonotype was counted a few times. The V gene is TRBV25-1, the J gene TRBJ1-3; D is uncertain. The CDR3 has 13 residues. Germline CDR1 is MGHDK and CDR2 is SYGVNS. Trimming removed 3 bases at V and 4 bases at J, with 7 bases between. The CDR3 spells CASSESWGNTIYF. CDR3 coding DNA: TGTGCCAGCAGTGAGTCGTGGGGAAACACCATATATTTT.

This chain connects TRBV20-1 to TRBJ2-1; TRBD2 aligns across 9 bases. V lost 4 bases, J lost 7 bases, and 11 bases stayed unmatched. Per the germline V gene, CDR1 is DFQATT and CDR2 is SNEGSKA (reference sequence). The length of the CDR3 is 15 residues. CDR3 region: CSANSGSPTGNEQFF. The CDR3 nucleotides read TGCAGTGCTAATAGCGGGAGCCCAACGGGGAATGAGCAGTTCTTC.

This chain joins TRBV5-1 and TRBJ1-5; D gene unclear. Trimming stripped 1 base from V and 0 bases from J, with 11 bases between. Germline CDR1 reads SGHRS; CDR2 reads YFSETQ. The CDR3 is made up of 16 amino acids. The CDR3 sequence is CASSLMGSYSNQPQHF. CDR3 coding DNA: TGCGCCAGCAGCTTGATGGGAAGCTATAGCAATCAGCCCCAGCATTTT.

The chain recombines TRBV20-1 with TRBJ1-1, with D hard to call. The CDR3 consists of 12 residues. Per germline, CDR1 DFQATT and CDR2 SNEGSKA (reference sequence). With 3 bases removed from V and 5 bases from J, the gap between germline ends came to 10 bases. The CDR3 loop is CSASRSQTEAFF. CDR3 DNA sequence: TGCAGTGCTAGTCGCAGTCAGACTGAAGCTTTCTTT.

This clonotype was counted between two and nine times. The rearrangement links TRBV20-1 to TRBJ1-5; unclear D gene. Per the germline V gene, CDR1 is DFQATT and CDR2 is SNEGSKA (reference sequence). CDR3 size: 13 residues. V gave up 3 bases and J gave up 4 bases, with 10 bases separating them. The CDR3 reads CSARPSRNQPQHF. The CDR3 bases are TGCAGTGCTAGGCCTTCACGGAATCAGCCCCAGCATTTT.

This clonotype appeared once. This rearrangement joins TRBV5-5 to TRBJ2-1; D not resolved. CDR1 is SGHKS, CDR2 YYEKEE, per germline (reference sequence). Trimming removed 2 bases at V and 2 bases at J, with 11 bases between. The CDR3 is made up of 15 amino acids. The CDR3 DNA sequence: TGTGCCAGCAGCTTAGGAGTCCGTGCCTACAATGAGCAGTTCTTC. This encodes CASSLGVRAYNEQFF.

The chain has TRBV15 and TRBJ1-1; tentatively, D is TRBD1 (5 bases). V lost 5 bases to trimming and J lost 6 bases, with 16 bases between them. The CDR3 length is 14 residues. Germline V lookup: CDR1 LNHNV, CDR2 YYDKDF (reference sequence). In DNA form, the CDR3 reads TGTGCCACCAGCCGGGGCCCTATGGGGGCTGAAGCTTTCTTT. Translating gives CATSRGPMGAEAFF.

This clonotype was observed at least ten times. The gene calls are TRBV28 and TRBJ1-2; D not resolved. This CDR3 spans 13 amino acids. Trimming left V 1 base short and J 6 bases short, with 9 bases between. CDR1 and CDR2 from the germline V gene are MDHEN and SYDVKM. CDR3 in DNA: TGTGCCAGCAGTTTATCGAGTGGGGATGGCTACACCTTC. As protein: CASSLSSGDGYTF.

The V gene is TRBV5-1, the J gene TRBJ1-1; possible D gene TRBD1, 6 bases. The CDR3 runs to 14 residues. CDR1 is SGHRS, CDR2 YFSETQ, per germline. V lost 4 bases, J lost 5 bases, and 15 bases lay in between. The CDR3 loop reads CASSPDRRVTEAFF. The CDR3 DNA is TGCGCCAGCAGCCCGGACAGAAGAGTTACTGAAGCTTTCTTT. The whole variable domain, filled in from reference TRBV5-1 and TRBJ1-1, reads KAGVTQTPRYLIKTRGQQVTLSCSPISGHRSVSWYQQTPGQGLQFLFEYFSETQRNKGNFPGRFSGRQFSNSRSEMNVSTLELGDSALYLCASSPDRRVTEAFFGQGTRLTVV.

There are a few counts of this clonotype. The V call is TRBV9, the J call TRBJ2-6; unclear D gene. This CDR3 spans 15 amino acids. Germline CDR1 reads SGDLS; CDR2 reads YYNGEE. The ends were cut back, 0 bases at V and 0 bases at J, with 4 bases in the middle. In DNA, the CDR3 is TGTGCCAGCAGCGTAGGGGGCTCTGGGGCCAACGTCCTGACTTTC. Residues: CASSVGGSGANVLTF.

The gene calls are TRBV24-1 and TRBJ2-1; a possible D gene is TRBD2 (6 bases). The length of the CDR3 is 15 residues. Trimming shortened V by 3 bases and J by 5 bases, and 13 bases separated the two germline ends. Germline V gene data show CDR1 as KGHDR and CDR2 as SFDVKD. This chain's CDR3 is CATSDRGTRHNEQFF. The CDR3 nucleotides are TGTGCCACCAGTGATCGGGGGACGAGGCACAATGAGCAGTTCTTC.

This sequence joins TRBV4-1 and TRBJ2-5; 14 bases are shared with TRBD2. V was pared by 1 base and J by 5 bases, with 6 bases of the junction left unmatched. This CDR3 has 17 residues. Germline lookup yields CDR1 MGHRA and CDR2 YSYEKL. CDR3 sequence reads: CASSQGEGLAGEETQYF. In nucleotides, the CDR3 is TGCGCCAGCAGCCAAGGGGAGGGACTAGCGGGAGAGGAGACCCAGTACTTC.

The gene calls are TRBV7-9 and TRBJ2-7; 9 bases line up with TRBD1. Looked up from germline, CDR1 is SEHNR and CDR2 is FQNEAQ (reference sequence). V lost 6 bases, J lost 2 bases, and 8 bases stayed unmatched. The CDR3 has 15 amino acids. The CDR3, as DNA: TGTGCCAGCAGATCGACAGGGGGTCCCACCTACGAGCAGTACTTC. It encodes CASRSTGGPTYEQYF.

This clonotype was counted between two and nine times. One end of the junction varies from germline; a read error may be responsible. This chain uses TRBV12-3 or TRBV12-4 with TRBJ1-3, with D possibly being TRBD1 (5 bases). The CDR3 contains 13 residues. CDR3 in DNA: TGTGCCAGCAGCCGAGGGGCGGGAAACACCGTATATTTT. It specifies CASSRGAGNTVYF.